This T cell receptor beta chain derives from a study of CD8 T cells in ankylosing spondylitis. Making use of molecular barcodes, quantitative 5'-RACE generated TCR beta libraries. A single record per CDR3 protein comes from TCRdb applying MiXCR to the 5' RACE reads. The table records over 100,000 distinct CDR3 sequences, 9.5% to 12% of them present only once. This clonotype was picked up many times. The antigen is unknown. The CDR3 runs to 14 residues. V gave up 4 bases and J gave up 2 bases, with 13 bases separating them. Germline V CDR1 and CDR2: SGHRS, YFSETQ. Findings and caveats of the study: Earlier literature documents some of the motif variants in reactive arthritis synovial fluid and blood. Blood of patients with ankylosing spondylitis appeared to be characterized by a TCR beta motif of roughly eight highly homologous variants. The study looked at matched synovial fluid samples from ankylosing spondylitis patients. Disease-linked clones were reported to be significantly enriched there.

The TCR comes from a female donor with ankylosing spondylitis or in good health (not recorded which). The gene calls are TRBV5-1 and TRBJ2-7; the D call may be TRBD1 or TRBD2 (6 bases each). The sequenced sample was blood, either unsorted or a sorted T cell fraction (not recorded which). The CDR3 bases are TGCGCCAGCAGCACCGGGGGCCCCCCCTACGAGCAGTACTTC. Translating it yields CASSTGGPPYEQYF.